The 28 T cell receptor beta chains given below trace back to one sample, sequenced in a study of blood T cell repertoires in COVID-19. Method: immunoSEQ multiplex PCR; TCRdb's copy keeps in-frame clones and lacks some. The data contain roughly 160,000 clones, just under 90% of them singletons. The sequencing sample was made of peripheral blood. Receptor source: a woman aged 70-85 years with COVID-19, enrolled during active disease.

This clone appeared once. The CDR3 spells CASGLVTEDRAEAFF. The CDR3, as DNA: TGTGCTAGTGGTTTGGTAACCGAGGACAGGGCAGAGGCTTTCTTT. V is TRBV12-5 and J is TRBJ1-1; 8 bases match TRBD1. CDR3 length equals 15 residues. V dropped 0 bases and J dropped 11; count of bases not matched to a gene: 11. Germline loops: CDR1 LGHNT, CDR2 FRNRAP.

The rearrangement uses TRBV12-3 or TRBV12-4 and TRBJ1-1; no clear D. The CDR3 is 13 amino acids. Trimming removed 5 bases at V and 5 bases at J, with 12 bases between. This CDR3 reads CASSPAARTEAFF. CDR3 DNA sequence: TGTGCCAGCAGTCCAGCGGCTCGGACTGAAGCTTTCTTT.

This chain uses TRBV3-1 (or the pseudogene TRBV3-2) with TRBJ1-3; unclear D gene. The germline CDR1 and CDR2 sequences are LGHDT and YNNKEL (reference sequence). The CDR3 is 14 amino acids. The V and J ends lost 4 bases and 0 bases respectively, with 7 bases between them. For the CDR3, the DNA is TGTGCCAGCAGCCCTCAGTACTCTGGAAACACCATATATTTT. As protein: CASSPQYSGNTIYF.

The chain combines TRBV6-5 with TRBJ2-1; 10 bases match TRBD1. Germline CDR1 reads MNHEY; CDR2 reads SVGAGI. The trim removed 5 bases at V and 7 bases at J, leaving 8 bases unmatched. The CDR3 totals 15 residues. CDR3 sequence reads: CASSPTDRGHNEQFF. CDR3 coding DNA: TGTGCCAGCAGTCCGACCGACAGGGGGCATAATGAGCAGTTCTTC.

The chain carries TRBV6-5 and TRBJ1-4; perhaps TRBD1 as D (6 bases). The CDR3 totals 14 residues. V lost 6 bases to trimming and J lost 4 bases, with 12 bases between them. CDR1 and CDR2 from the germline V gene are MNHEY and SVGAGI. Here the CDR3 DNA reads TGTGCCAGCAGCGTTGGACAGTATAATGAAAAACTGTTTTTT. Its protein is CASSVGQYNEKLFF.

This clone was seen a few times. The chain has TRBV5-1 and TRBJ1-5; the match to TRBD1 covers 11 bases. The CDR3 is made up of 15 amino acids. Germline values: CDR1 SGHRS, CDR2 YFSETQ. V was pared by 3 bases and J by 5 bases, with 4 bases of the junction left unmatched. CDR3 DNA: TGCGCCAGCAGCTCCGGGACAGGGGGGGATCAGCCCCAGCATTTT. Translating it yields CASSSGTGGDQPQHF. Using reference TRBV5-1 and TRBJ1-5 for the parts outside the CDR3, the full variable domain is KAGVTQTPRYLIKTRGQQVTLSCSPISGHRSVSWYQQTPGQGLQFLFEYFSETQRNKGNFPGRFSGRQFSNSRSEMNVSTLELGDSALYLCASSSGTGGDQPQHFGDGTRLSIL.

The chain carries TRBV6-6 and TRBJ1-1; 7 nucleotides line up with TRBD1. The V segment lost 5 bases and the J segment 0 bases; nucleotides outside the gene matches: 6. This CDR3 contains 15 residues. Germline CDR1 MNHNY, CDR2 SVGAGI (reference sequence). This chain's CDR3 is CASSTGTVMNTEAFF. In nucleotides, the CDR3 is TGTGCCAGCAGTACCGGGACAGTCATGAACACTGAAGCTTTCTTT.

The J gene is TRBJ2-7, the V gene TRBV5-1, with TRBD1 matching 8 bases. V gave up 7 bases and J gave up 2 bases; unmatched junction bases: 8. The CDR3 is 14 residues long. CDR1 is SGHRS, CDR2 YFSETQ, per germline. The CDR3 coding sequence is TGCGCCAGCGGGATTCGGGACAGGCCCTACGAGCAGTACTTC. It specifies CASGIRDRPYEQYF.

The rearrangement links TRBV6-6 to TRBJ1-1, with TRBD1 identical over 7 bases. The V gene's germline CDR1 is MNHNY and CDR2 SVGAGI (reference sequence). J lost 5 bases, V lost 0 bases, and 3 bases had no gene match. This CDR3 region has 14 residues. In DNA form, the CDR3 reads TGTGCCAGCAGTTACTCAGGGGGCGGAACTGAAGCTTTCTTT. It encodes CASSYSGGGTEAFF.

The chain recombines TRBV15 with TRBJ2-1, with D possibly TRBD1 on 6 matching bases. The CDR3 extends over 16 amino acids. Germline CDR1 reads LNHNV; CDR2 reads YYDKDF (reference sequence). Trimming cost V 0 bases and J 1 base, with 10 bases left between them. The CDR3 loop reads CATSRDMGASYNEQFF. DNA of the CDR3: TGTGCCACCAGCAGAGATATGGGGGCTTCCTACAATGAGCAGTTCTTC.

The chain recombines TRBV7-3 with TRBJ2-2; weak D call: TRBD2 (7 bases). With 2 bases removed from V and 4 bases from J, the gap between germline ends came to 11 bases. Germline CDR1 is SGHTA and CDR2 is FQGTGA. The CDR3 contains 15 residues. The CDR3 DNA reads as TGTGCCAGCAGCTTACAGGGAGGGGGCACCGGGGAGCTGTTTTTT. Translated: CASSLQGGGTGELFF.

CDR3 sequence reads: CASREWETQYF. The CDR3 bases are TGTGCCAGCAGGGAGTGGGAGACCCAGTACTTC. This chain connects TRBV6-6 to TRBJ2-5; D is undetermined. The CDR3 spans 11 residues. V was shortened by 6 bases and J by 5 bases, with 7 bases between the two germline ends. Germline-derived CDR1 and CDR2 are MNHNY and SVGAGI (reference sequence).

V and J are TRBV7-3 and TRBJ2-2, with TRBD2 as a possible D gene (5 bases). The CDR3 loop spans 13 amino acids. Looked up from germline, CDR1 is SGHTA and CDR2 is FQGTGA. Between the trimmed V and J ends, which lost 7 bases and 6 bases, there was a span of 12 bases. The CDR3 here is CASTLGTAGELFF. In DNA, the CDR3 is TGTGCCAGCACACTAGGAACCGCCGGGGAGCTGTTTTTT.

With regard to this clone: Germline and junction disagree at one end, which may indicate a read error. This rearrangement joins TRBV5-1 to TRBJ1-4, with D perhaps TRBD1 (6 bases). The CDR3 sequence is 12 residues long. CDR1 SGHRS and CDR2 YFSETQ come from the germline V gene. The CDR3 DNA is TGCGCCAGCAGCTTGGCCAGGGGACCGGGGATTTTT. Amino acids: CASSLARGPGIF.

V and J are TRBV5-4 and TRBJ1-2; 7 bases line up with TRBD1. Germline trimming cut 4 bases from V and 4 bases from J; bases unmatched to any gene: 10. The CDR3 runs to 15 residues. CDR1 is SGHNT, CDR2 YYREEE, per germline (reference sequence). The CDR3 region has the DNA TGTGCCAGCAGCGGAGGAGGGGGCTGGGGCTATGGCTACACCTTC. This translates into CASSGGGGWGYGYTF.

The rearrangement links TRBV18 to TRBJ2-5, with 12 nucleotides matching TRBD2. This CDR3 has 15 residues. The V gene end was trimmed by 4 bases and the J gene end by 1 base; junction bases not matched to a gene: 1. Germline V CDR1 and CDR2: KGHSH, LQKENI. The CDR3 coding sequence is TGTGCCAGCTCACAACTAGCGGGGGGCCAAGAGACCCAGTACTTC. Protein: CASSQLAGGQETQYF.

This clone was seen only once. This rearrangement joins TRBV28 to TRBJ1-1, with D hard to call. Trimming stripped 7 bases from V and 4 bases from J, with 16 bases between. Looked up from germline, CDR1 is MDHEN and CDR2 is SYDVKM. CDR3 length equals 14 residues. The CDR3 here is CASTLSRTGTEAFF. The CDR3 DNA is TGTGCCAGCACCCTATCTCGAACGGGCACTGAAGCTTTCTTT.

The chain is built from TRBV5-4 and TRBJ1-2, with 10 nucleotides matching TRBD1. This CDR3 is 14 amino acids long. J was trimmed by 8 bases and V by 4 bases; bases with no gene match: 8. The germline CDR1 and CDR2 sequences are SGHNT and YYREEE (reference sequence). This chain's CDR3 is CASSQGQGVEGYTF. Written as DNA, the CDR3 is TGTGCCAGCAGCCAAGGACAGGGGGTTGAAGGCTACACCTTC.

V gene TRBV5-1 combines with J gene TRBJ2-2; 7 positions match TRBD2. Germline V gene data show CDR1 as SGHRS and CDR2 as YFSETQ. Trimming took 0 bases from V and 5 from J; bases not matched to a gene: 7. The CDR3 covers 16 residues. This chain's CDR3 is CASSLEVAGVTGELFF. CDR3 nucleotides: TGCGCCAGCAGCTTGGAAGTGGCGGGGGTTACCGGGGAGCTGTTTTTT.

V is TRBV19 and J is TRBJ1-5, with D tentatively TRBD1 (6 bases). V was shortened by 6 bases and J by 7 bases, with 19 bases between the two germline ends. CDR3 length: 15 residues. CDR1 LNHDA and CDR2 SQIVND come from the germline V gene (reference sequence). The CDR3: CASRPPGGAGQPQHF. Written as DNA, the CDR3 is TGTGCCAGTAGACCCCCGGGGGGCGCTGGGCAGCCCCAGCATTTT.

The chain employs TRBV7-2 and TRBJ2-7, with D unclear. This CDR3 region has 14 residues. V lost 1 base, J lost 4 bases, and 11 bases lay in between. Germline CDR1 SGHTA, CDR2 FQGNSA. As DNA, the CDR3 is TGTGCCAGCAGCTTAGTCCCGGAGACGTACGAGCAGTACTTC. Amino acids: CASSLVPETYEQYF.

The chain uses TRBV6-5 and TRBJ1-1; D gene unclear. Trimming left V 5 bases short and J 1 base short, with 8 bases between. This CDR3 is 13 amino acids long. CDR1 and CDR2 (germline): MNHEY, SVGAGI. The CDR3 spells CASSPNWNTEAFF. CDR3 nucleotides: TGTGCCAGCAGTCCTAATTGGAACACTGAAGCTTTCTTT.

The chain has TRBV18 and TRBJ2-3; D gene unclear. The V gene's germline CDR1 is KGHSH and CDR2 LQKENI. The CDR3 covers 18 residues. Trimming left V 0 bases short and J 5 bases short, with 21 bases between. CDR3 sequence: CASSPPPRGPGGGDTQYF. The CDR3 DNA reads as TGTGCCAGCTCACCACCCCCCCGTGGCCCTGGTGGTGGAGATACGCAGTATTTT.

The chain joins TRBV5-4 to TRBJ2-4; the D gene is possibly TRBD2 (5 bases). The CDR3 is 18 amino acids. The V end lost 1 base, the J end lost 0 bases, and 17 bases lay between the germline ends. Germline-derived CDR1 and CDR2 are SGHNT and YYREEE (reference sequence). CDR3 nucleotide sequence: TGTGCCAGCAGCTTGACGGGATCCCGCACTCTAGCCAAAAACATTCAGTACTTC. Amino acid sequence: CASSLTGSRTLAKNIQYF.

The chain joins TRBV3-1 (or the pseudogene TRBV3-2) to TRBJ1-4; D perhaps matches TRBD1 (5 bases). The V end lost 1 base, the J end lost 0 bases, and 6 bases lay between the germline ends. The CDR3 is 15 residues long. Germline CDR1 is LGHDT and CDR2 is YNNKEL (reference sequence). The CDR3 nucleotides are TGTGCCAGCAGCCAAGGACAGCCAACTAATGAAAAACTGTTTTTT. It specifies CASSQGQPTNEKLFF.

The gene calls are TRBV10-3 and TRBJ2-1, with 14 bases lining up with TRBD2. The CDR3 runs 16 residues. The V gene's germline CDR1 is ENHRY and CDR2 SYGVKD. V gave up 4 bases and J gave up 4 bases; unmatched junction bases: 3. CDR3 coding DNA: TGTGCCATCAGTGCGGGACTAGCGGGGGTGTACAATGAGCAGTTCTTC. Protein sequence: CAISAGLAGVYNEQFF.

This chain connects TRBV6-5 to TRBJ1-6; 8 bases are shared with TRBD1. The CDR3 covers 13 residues. Germline assignment: CDR1 MNHEY and CDR2 SVGAGI. The ends lost 6 bases at V and 14 bases at J; junction bases unmatched: 9. The CDR3 spells CASSGQGVAALHF. The CDR3 DNA follows: TGTGCCAGCAGCGGACAGGGCGTTGCAGCCCTCCACTTT.

As DNA, the CDR3 is TGTGCCAGCAGTGCCCAACGATCGAGCGGTACTTACAATGAGCAGTTCTTC. Its protein product is CASSAQRSSGTYNEQFF. This chain connects TRBV25-1 to TRBJ2-1; tentatively, D is TRBD2 (5 bases). Deletions cut 4 bases from V and 4 bases from J, with 20 bases between. The CDR3 spans 17 residues. Germline V CDR1 and CDR2: MGHDK, SYGVNS.